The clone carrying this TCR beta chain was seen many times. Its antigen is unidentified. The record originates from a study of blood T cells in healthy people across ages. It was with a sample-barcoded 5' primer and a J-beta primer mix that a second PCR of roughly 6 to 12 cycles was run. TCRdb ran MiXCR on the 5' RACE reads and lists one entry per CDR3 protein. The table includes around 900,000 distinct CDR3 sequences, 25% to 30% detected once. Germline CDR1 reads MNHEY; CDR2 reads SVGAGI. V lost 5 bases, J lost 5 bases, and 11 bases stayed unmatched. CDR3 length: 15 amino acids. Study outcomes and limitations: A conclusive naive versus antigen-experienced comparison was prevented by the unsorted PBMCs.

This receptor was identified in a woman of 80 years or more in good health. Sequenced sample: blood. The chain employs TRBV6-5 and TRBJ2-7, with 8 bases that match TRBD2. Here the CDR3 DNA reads TGTGCCAGCAGTCCCCTGACTAGCGTATCCCACGAGCAGTACTTC. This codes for CASSPLTSVSHEQYF.